One and the same sample provided the 23 T cell receptor beta chains below, sequenced in a study of CD8 T cells in Susac syndrome. Random hexamers were used to reverse transcribe the RNA input (about 0.5 to 1 ug). TCRdb itself ran the immunoSEQ multiplex PCR reads through MiXCR, one entry per CDR3 protein. Of some 180,000 distinct CDR3 sequences in the sample, approximately 94% were seen once. Sequenced input: CD4+ T cells from PBMCs. These receptor sequences come from a human donor in good health.

The chain combines TRBV5-4 with TRBJ2-1; 9 nucleotides match TRBD2. Germline lookup yields CDR1 SGHNT and CDR2 YYREEE (reference sequence). V shed 4 bases, J shed 9 bases, and the junction held 8 bases outside the gene matches. The CDR3 runs 14 residues. As DNA, the CDR3 is TGTGCCAGCAGCGCTCGACTAGCGGTCGGTGAGCAGTTCTTC. Translated, it gives CASSARLAVGEQFF.

The V and J genes are TRBV3-1 and TRBJ2-1, with TRBD2 matching over 10 bases. Germline V lookup: CDR1 LGHDT, CDR2 YNNKEL (reference sequence). CDR3 length: 17 residues. Germline trimming cut 0 bases from V and 7 bases from J; bases unmatched to any gene: 9. The CDR3 is CASSQDGGSGRLNEQFF. The DNA for the CDR3 is TGTGCCAGCAGCCAAGATGGTGGTAGCGGGAGGTTGAATGAGCAGTTCTTC.

The chain combines TRBV28 with TRBJ2-1; 8 nucleotides align to TRBD2. CDR3 length equals 13 residues. Germline CDR1 reads MDHEN; CDR2 reads SYDVKM. The CDR3 loop reads CAGGLGSYNEQFF. Here the CDR3 DNA reads TGTGCAGGGGGACTAGGCTCCTACAATGAGCAGTTCTTC.

The chain has TRBV3-1 and TRBJ2-1, with D tentatively TRBD1 (5 bases). Trimming left V 3 bases short and J 2 bases short, with 11 bases between. Per germline, CDR1 LGHDT and CDR2 YNNKEL (reference sequence). The CDR3 totals 15 residues. CDR3 in amino acids: CASSQDPRAYNEQFF. As DNA, the CDR3 is TGTGCCAGCAGCCAGGACCCCAGGGCCTACAATGAGCAGTTCTTC.

The chain combines TRBV7-9 with TRBJ2-1; unclear D gene. CDR1 is SEHNR, CDR2 FQNEAQ, per germline (reference sequence). This CDR3 region has 15 residues. Trimming stripped 4 bases from V and 2 bases from J, with 12 bases between. In DNA form, the CDR3 reads TGTGCCAGCAGCTGGTCGTTGGTCCCCTACAATGAGCAGTTCTTC. It specifies CASSWSLVPYNEQFF.

The V gene is TRBV12-3 or TRBV12-4, the J gene TRBJ1-5, with a weak D call TRBD1 (5 bases). The CDR3 has 16 amino acids. V dropped 3 bases and J dropped 4 bases, with 16 bases sitting between them. The DNA of the CDR3 is TGTGCCAGCAGTTTGGCAGGGACTGAGGGGAATCAGCCCCAGCATTTT. Protein sequence: CASSLAGTEGNQPQHF.

This chain links TRBV3-1 with TRBJ2-3, with D perhaps being TRBD1 or TRBD2 (6 bases each). The V gene's germline CDR1 is LGHDT and CDR2 YNNKEL (reference sequence). The CDR3 spans 15 residues. The V gene lost 0 bases and the J gene lost 6 bases, with 13 bases spanning the gap. The CDR3 sequence is CASSQDPRGGDTQYF. CDR3 in DNA: TGTGCCAGCAGCCAAGATCCCAGGGGAGGCGATACGCAGTATTTT.

The rearrangement uses TRBV14 and TRBJ1-1; D is undetermined. The CDR3 consists of 13 residues. Trimming left V 0 bases short and J 11 bases short, with 13 bases between. Per germline, CDR1 SGHDN and CDR2 FVKESK. The CDR3 sequence: CASSQEIDMPAFF. DNA for the CDR3: TGTGCCAGCAGCCAAGAGATCGACATGCCGGCTTTCTTT.

The genes are TRBV18 and TRBJ1-1, with no clear D. CDR1 is KGHSH, CDR2 LQKENI, per germline. The CDR3 length is 15 residues. Trimming cost V 3 bases and J 0 bases, with 11 bases left between them. CDR3 nucleotide sequence: TGTGCCAGCTCACCTCTATCCAGGCTGAACACTGAAGCTTTCTTT. Amino acids: CASSPLSRLNTEAFF.

The V gene is TRBV7-7, the J gene TRBJ2-5, with 7 bases aligning to TRBD1. V shed 2 bases and J 1 base; nucleotides not matched to a gene: 1. CDR1 is SSHAT and CDR2 is FNYEAQ in the germline V gene (reference sequence). The CDR3 is 14 residues long. CDR3 sequence: CASSLNRGQETQYF. CDR3 in DNA: TGTGCCAGCAGCTTAAACAGGGGCCAAGAGACCCAGTACTTC. Combining the CDR3 with reference TRBV7-7 and TRBJ2-5 gives the whole variable domain GAGVSQSPRYKVTKRGQDVTLRCDPISSHATLYWYQQALGQGPEFLTYFNYEAQPDKSGLPSDRFSAERPEGSISTLTIQRTEQRDSAMYRCASSLNRGQETQYFGPGTRLLVL.

This chain links TRBV5-1 with TRBJ2-5; the match to TRBD1 covers 8 bases. Trimming removed 4 bases from V and 5 bases from J; junction bases left unmatched: 7. There are 14 residues in the CDR3. CDR1 is SGHRS, CDR2 YFSETQ, per germline. CDR3 region: CASSPGQGGETQYF. In DNA form, the CDR3 reads TGCGCCAGCAGCCCCGGACAGGGAGGCGAGACCCAGTACTTC.

This sequence joins TRBV20-1 and TRBJ1-2; tentatively, D is TRBD1 (6 bases). The CDR3 is 13 amino acids. In germline, CDR1 is DFQATT, CDR2 SNEGSKA (reference sequence). The V and J ends lost 2 bases and 2 bases respectively, with 9 bases between them. CDR3 protein: CSARPGQNYGYTF. Here the CDR3 DNA reads TGCAGTGCTAGACCCGGACAGAACTATGGCTACACCTTC.

This clonotype occurred once. The chain has TRBV5-1 and TRBJ2-7; D is perhaps TRBD1 or TRBD2 (5 bases each). CDR3 size: 14 residues. Deletions cut 2 bases from V and 3 bases from J, with 12 bases between. Germline V lookup: CDR1 SGHRS, CDR2 YFSETQ. CDR3: CASSLDRDGYEQYF. CDR3 nucleotides: TGCGCCAGCAGCTTAGACCGGGACGGCTACGAGCAGTACTTC.

The gene calls are TRBV7-2 and TRBJ2-3, with D perhaps matching TRBD2 (6 bases). Germline assignment: CDR1 SGHTA and CDR2 FQGNSA. CDR3 length: 13 residues. V was clipped by 4 bases and J by 6 bases, with 11 bases between them. As DNA, the CDR3 is TGTGCCAGCAGCTCTCAACGGGGGGATACGCAGTATTTT. Amino acids: CASSSQRGDTQYF.

V gene TRBV30 combines with J gene TRBJ1-4; unclear D gene. The CDR3 is 13 amino acids. CDR1 and CDR2 from the germline V gene are GTSNPN and SVGIG (reference sequence). Trimming took off 7 bases at V and 4 bases at J, with 13 bases between the two ends. In DNA, the CDR3 is TGTGCCTATGTGCACACCGATAATGAAAAACTGTTTTTT. Amino acids: CAYVHTDNEKLFF.

The J gene is TRBJ2-1, the V gene TRBV30, with 8 bases identical to TRBD2. The CDR3 runs to 15 residues. Per the germline V gene, CDR1 is GTSNPN and CDR2 is SVGIG (reference sequence). V dropped 3 bases and J dropped 4; count of bases not matched to a gene: 8. CDR3 nucleotides: TGTGCCTGGAGCGGACGAGCGGGAGCTTACAATGAGCAGTTCTTC. Protein: CAWSGRAGAYNEQFF.

V and J are TRBV7-2 and TRBJ2-3; D might be TRBD2 (6 bases). The CDR3 loop spans 15 amino acids. Germline-derived CDR1 and CDR2 are SGHTA and FQGNSA. V was pared by 3 bases and J by 2 bases, with 12 bases between. The CDR3 is CASSLDYFSTDTQYF. CDR3 DNA sequence: TGTGCCAGCAGCTTGGACTACTTCTCCACAGATACGCAGTATTTT.

The chain links TRBV6-5 to TRBJ2-7; either TRBD1 or TRBD2 may fit D (5 bases each). The CDR3 runs 14 residues. The V end was cut by 3 bases, the J end by 6 bases, with 15 bases between. CDR1 is MNHEY, CDR2 SVGAGI, per germline. Here the CDR3 reads CASSYTGAGREQYF. For the CDR3, the DNA is TGTGCCAGCAGTTATACCGGGGCCGGACGCGAGCAGTACTTC.

The rearrangement joins TRBV27 to TRBJ2-1; 8 nucleotides align to TRBD2. The V segment lost 5 bases and the J segment 13 bases; nucleotides outside the gene matches: 4. Germline V gives CDR1 MNHEY, CDR2 SMNVEV (reference sequence). The CDR3 has 11 amino acids. CDR3 nucleotide sequence: TGTGCCAGCAGTCCCGGGACTAGTCAGTTCTTC. Translating it yields CASSPGTSQFF.

This clonotype has a single count. This sequence joins TRBV2 and TRBJ1-4; weak D call: TRBD1 (6 bases). CDR1 and CDR2 (germline): SNHLY, FYNNEI. Trimming removed 7 bases from V and 1 base from J, with 7 bases in between. CDR3 length equals 13 residues. The CDR3 sequence: CASNRETNEKLFF. The CDR3 coding sequence is TGTGCCAGCAACAGGGAAACTAATGAAAAACTGTTTTTT.

This sequence joins TRBV20-1 and TRBJ2-7, with TRBD2 identical over 9 bases. After removal of 1 base from V and 2 bases from J, the junction contained 6 bases not matched to a gene. The germline gives CDR1 DFQATT, CDR2 SNEGSKA (reference sequence). The CDR3 loop spans 15 amino acids. The CDR3 spells CSARGRLAGTYEQYF. The CDR3 DNA is TGCAGTGCTAGAGGGCGCCTAGCGGGGACCTACGAGCAGTACTTC.

The rearrangement joins TRBV15 to TRBJ2-5; D remains ambiguous. The CDR3 spans 12 residues. Trimming shortened V by 0 bases and J by 5 bases, and 4 bases separated the two germline ends. The germline CDR1 and CDR2 sequences are LNHNV and YYDKDF (reference sequence). The CDR3 is CATSRDRETQYF. The DNA of the CDR3 is TGTGCCACCAGCAGAGATCGCGAGACCCAGTACTTC.

The V and J genes are TRBV7-2 and TRBJ1-2; 9 bases match TRBD1. Trimming removed 4 bases from V and 11 bases from J; junction bases left unmatched: 5. This CDR3 contains 12 residues. CDR1 and CDR2 from the germline V gene are SGHTA and FQGNSA. In DNA form, the CDR3 reads TGTGCCAGCAGCTCGGGGACAGGGCGGTACACCTTC. Encoded protein: CASSSGTGRYTF.